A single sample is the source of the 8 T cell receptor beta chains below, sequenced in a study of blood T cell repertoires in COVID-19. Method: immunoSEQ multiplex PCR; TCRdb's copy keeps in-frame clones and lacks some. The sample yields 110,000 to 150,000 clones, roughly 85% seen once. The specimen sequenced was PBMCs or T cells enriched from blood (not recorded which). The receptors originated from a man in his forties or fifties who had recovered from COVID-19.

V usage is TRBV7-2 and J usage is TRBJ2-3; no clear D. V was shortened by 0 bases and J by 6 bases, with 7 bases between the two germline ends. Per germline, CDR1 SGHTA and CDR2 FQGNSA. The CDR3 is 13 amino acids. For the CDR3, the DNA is TGTGCCAGCAGCTTAGCGACTGGGGATACGCAGTATTTT. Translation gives CASSLATGDTQYF. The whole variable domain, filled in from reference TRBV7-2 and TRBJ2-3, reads GAGVSQSPSNKVTEKGKDVELRCDPISGHTALYWYRQSLGQGLEFLIYFQGNSAPDKSGLPSDRFSAERTGGSVSTLTIQRTQQEDSAVYLCASSLATGDTQYFGPGTRLTVL.

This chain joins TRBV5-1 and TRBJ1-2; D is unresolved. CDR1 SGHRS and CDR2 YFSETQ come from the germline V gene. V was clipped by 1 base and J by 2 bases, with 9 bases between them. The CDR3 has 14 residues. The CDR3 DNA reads TGCGCCAGCAGCTTGACCCCGGGGAACTATGGCTACACCTTC. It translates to CASSLTPGNYGYTF. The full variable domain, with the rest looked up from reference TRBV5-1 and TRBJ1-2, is KAGVTQTPRYLIKTRGQQVTLSCSPISGHRSVSWYQQTPGQGLQFLFEYFSETQRNKGNFPGRFSGRQFSNSRSEMNVSTLELGDSALYLCASSLTPGNYGYTFGSGTRLTVV.

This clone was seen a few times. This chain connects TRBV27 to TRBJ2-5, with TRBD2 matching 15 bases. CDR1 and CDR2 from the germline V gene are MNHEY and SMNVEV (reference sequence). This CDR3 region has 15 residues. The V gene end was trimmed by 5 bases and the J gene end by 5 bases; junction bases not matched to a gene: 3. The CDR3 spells CASSGTSGRSETQYF. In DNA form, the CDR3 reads TGTGCCAGCAGTGGGACTAGCGGGAGGTCGGAGACCCAGTACTTC.

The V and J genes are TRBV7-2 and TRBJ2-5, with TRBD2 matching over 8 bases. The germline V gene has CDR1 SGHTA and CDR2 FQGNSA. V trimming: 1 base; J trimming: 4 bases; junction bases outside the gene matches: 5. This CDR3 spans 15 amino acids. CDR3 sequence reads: CASSLGGGPRETQYF. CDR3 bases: TGTGCCAGCAGCTTAGGCGGGGGGCCGCGAGAGACCCAGTACTTC.

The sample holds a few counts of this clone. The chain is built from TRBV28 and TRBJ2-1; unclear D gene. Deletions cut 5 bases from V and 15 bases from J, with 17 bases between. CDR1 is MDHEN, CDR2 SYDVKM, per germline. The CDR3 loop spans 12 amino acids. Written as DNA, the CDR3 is TGTGCCAGCAGTCGTAGACTGTCCCCCGCGTTCTTC. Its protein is CASSRRLSPAFF.

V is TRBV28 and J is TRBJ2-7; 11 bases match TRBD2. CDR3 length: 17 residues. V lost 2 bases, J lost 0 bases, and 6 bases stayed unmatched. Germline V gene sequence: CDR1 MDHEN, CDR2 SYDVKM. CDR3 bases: TGTGCCAGCAGTTTAATCGGGACTAGCGGTGCCTCCTACGAGCAGTACTTC. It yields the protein CASSLIGTSGASYEQYF.

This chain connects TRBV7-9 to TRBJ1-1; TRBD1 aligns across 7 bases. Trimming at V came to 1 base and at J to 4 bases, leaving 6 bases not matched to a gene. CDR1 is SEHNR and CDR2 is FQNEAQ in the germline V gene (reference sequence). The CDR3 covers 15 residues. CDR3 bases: TGTGCCAGCAGCTTAGGTTATCAGGGGGGCACTGAAGCTTTCTTT. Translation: CASSLGYQGGTEAFF.

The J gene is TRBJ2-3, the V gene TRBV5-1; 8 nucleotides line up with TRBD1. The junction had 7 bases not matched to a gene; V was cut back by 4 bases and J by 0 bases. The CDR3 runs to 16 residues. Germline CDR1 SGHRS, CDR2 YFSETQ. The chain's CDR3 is CASSPRRDRSTDTQYF. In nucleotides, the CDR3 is TGCGCCAGCAGCCCACGGAGGGACAGGAGCACAGATACGCAGTATTTT.